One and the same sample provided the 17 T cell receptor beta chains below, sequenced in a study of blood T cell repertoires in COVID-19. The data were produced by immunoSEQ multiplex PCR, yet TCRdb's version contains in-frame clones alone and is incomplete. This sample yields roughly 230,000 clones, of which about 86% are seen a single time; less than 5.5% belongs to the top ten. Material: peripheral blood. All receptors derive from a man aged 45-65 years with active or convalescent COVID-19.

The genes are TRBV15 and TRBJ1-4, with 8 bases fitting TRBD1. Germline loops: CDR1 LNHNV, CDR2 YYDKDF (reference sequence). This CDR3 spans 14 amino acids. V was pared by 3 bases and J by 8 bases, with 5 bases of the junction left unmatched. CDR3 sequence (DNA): TGTGCCACCAGCAGGCAGGGGGCGAGGGAAAAACTGTTTTTT. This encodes CATSRQGAREKLFF. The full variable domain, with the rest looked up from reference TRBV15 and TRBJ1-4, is DAMVIQNPRYQVTQFGKPVTLSCSQTLNHNVMYWYQQKSSQAPKLLFHYYDKDFNNEADTPDNFQSRRPNTSFCFLDIRSPGLGDTAMYLCATSRQGAREKLFFGSGTQLSVL.

The CDR3 sequence: CASRRFPGSQQPQHF. The DNA for the CDR3 is TGTGCCAGCAGGCGGTTTCCAGGGTCCCAACAGCCCCAGCATTTT. The rearrangement joins TRBV7-2 to TRBJ1-5; maybe TRBD1 (5 bases). Germline V CDR1 and CDR2: SGHTA, FQGNSA. V was shortened by 6 bases and J by 7 bases, with 19 bases between the two germline ends. CDR3 length equals 15 residues. Supplemented by reference TRBV7-2 and TRBJ1-5, the full variable domain reads GAGVSQSPSNKVTEKGKDVELRCDPISGHTALYWYRQSLGQGLEFLIYFQGNSAPDKSGLPSDRFSAERTGGSVSTLTIQRTQQEDSAVYLCASRRFPGSQQPQHFGDGTRLSIL.

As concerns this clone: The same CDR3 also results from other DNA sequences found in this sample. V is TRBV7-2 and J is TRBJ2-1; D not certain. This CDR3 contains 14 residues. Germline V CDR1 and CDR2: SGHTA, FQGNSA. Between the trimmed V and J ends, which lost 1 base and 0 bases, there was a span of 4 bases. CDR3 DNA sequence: TGTGCCAGCAGCTTAGGTAGCTCCTACAATGAGCAGTTCTTC. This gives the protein CASSLGSSYNEQFF.

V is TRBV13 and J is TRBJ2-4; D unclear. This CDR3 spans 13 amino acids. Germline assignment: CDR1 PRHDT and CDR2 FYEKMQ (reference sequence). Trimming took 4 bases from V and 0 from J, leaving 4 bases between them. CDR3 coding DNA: TGTGCCAGCAGCTCCCGAGCCAAAAACATTCAGTACTTC. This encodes CASSSRAKNIQYF.

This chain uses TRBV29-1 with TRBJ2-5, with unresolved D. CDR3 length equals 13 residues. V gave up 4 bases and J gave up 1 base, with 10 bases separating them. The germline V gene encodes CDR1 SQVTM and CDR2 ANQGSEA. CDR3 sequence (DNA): TGCAGCGTTGCCGGGTATGGCCAAGAGACCCAGTACTTC. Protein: CSVAGYGQETQYF.

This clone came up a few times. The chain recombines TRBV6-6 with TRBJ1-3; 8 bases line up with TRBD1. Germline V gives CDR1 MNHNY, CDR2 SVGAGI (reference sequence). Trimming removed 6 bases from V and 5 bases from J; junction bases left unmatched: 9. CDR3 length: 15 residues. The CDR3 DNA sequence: TGTGCCAGCAGCAACCATGGACAGGGCAGAAACACCATATATTTT. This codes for CASSNHGQGRNTIYF.

The CDR3 reads CASTGTEISNSPLHF. DNA for the CDR3: TGTGCCAGCACCGGGACAGAAATTTCCAATTCACCCCTCCACTTT. The gene calls are TRBV7-9 and TRBJ1-6; 7 nucleotides line up with TRBD1. Germline assignment: CDR1 SEHNR and CDR2 FQNEAQ (reference sequence). The CDR3 covers 15 residues. The V and J ends lost 7 bases and 7 bases, in that order; junction bases with no gene match: 10.

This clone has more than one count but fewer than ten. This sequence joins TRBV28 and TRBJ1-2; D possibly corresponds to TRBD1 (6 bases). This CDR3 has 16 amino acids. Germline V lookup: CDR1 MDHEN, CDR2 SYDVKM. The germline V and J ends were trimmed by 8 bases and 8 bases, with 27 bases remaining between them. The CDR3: CASQNQMDRLSGGYTF. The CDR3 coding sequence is TGTGCCAGCCAGAATCAAATGGACAGACTTTCGGGAGGCTACACCTTC.

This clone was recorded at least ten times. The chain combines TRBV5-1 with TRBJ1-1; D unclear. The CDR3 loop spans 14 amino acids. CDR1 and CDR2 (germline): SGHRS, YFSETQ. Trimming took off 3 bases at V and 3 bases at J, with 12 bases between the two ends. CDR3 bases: TGCGCCAGCAGCTCCTATCTGCTAGACACTGAAGCTTTCTTT. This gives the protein CASSSYLLDTEAFF.

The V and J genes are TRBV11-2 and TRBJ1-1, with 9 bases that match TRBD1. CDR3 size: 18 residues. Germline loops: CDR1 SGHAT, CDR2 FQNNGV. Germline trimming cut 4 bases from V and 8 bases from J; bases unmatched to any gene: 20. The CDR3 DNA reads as TGTGCCAGCAGCTCCTTAGTGGTTTCCCGGGACAGGGTAGAAGAAGCTTTCTTT. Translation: CASSSLVVSRDRVEEAFF.

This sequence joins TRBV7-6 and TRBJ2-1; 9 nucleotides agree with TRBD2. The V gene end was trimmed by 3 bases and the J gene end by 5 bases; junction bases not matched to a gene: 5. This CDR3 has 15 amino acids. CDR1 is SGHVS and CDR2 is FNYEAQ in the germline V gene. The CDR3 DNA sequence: TGTGCCAGCAGCTTGGCGGGGGGGCGACACAATGAGCAGTTCTTC. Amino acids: CASSLAGGRHNEQFF.

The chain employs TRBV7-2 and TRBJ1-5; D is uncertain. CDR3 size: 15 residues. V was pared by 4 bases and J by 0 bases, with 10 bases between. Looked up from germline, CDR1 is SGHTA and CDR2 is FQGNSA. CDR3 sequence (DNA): TGTGCCAGCAGCTCGACTGCGAATAGCAATCAGCCCCAGCATTTT. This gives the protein CASSSTANSNQPQHF.

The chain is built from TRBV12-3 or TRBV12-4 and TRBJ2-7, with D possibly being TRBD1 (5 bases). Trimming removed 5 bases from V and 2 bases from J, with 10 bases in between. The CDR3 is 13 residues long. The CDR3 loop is CASSPGQAYEQYF. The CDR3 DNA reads TGTGCCAGCAGTCCAGGACAAGCCTACGAGCAGTACTTC.

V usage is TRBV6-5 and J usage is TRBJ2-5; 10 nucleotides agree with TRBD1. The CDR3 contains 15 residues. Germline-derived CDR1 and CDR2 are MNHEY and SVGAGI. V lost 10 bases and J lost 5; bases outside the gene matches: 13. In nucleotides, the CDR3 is TGTGCCACATTCGACAGGGGGCTTATAGTGGAGACCCAGTACTTC. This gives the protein CATFDRGLIVETQYF.

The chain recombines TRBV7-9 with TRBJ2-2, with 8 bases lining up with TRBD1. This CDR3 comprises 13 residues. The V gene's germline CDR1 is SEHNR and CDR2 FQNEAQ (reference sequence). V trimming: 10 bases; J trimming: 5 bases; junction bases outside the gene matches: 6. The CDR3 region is CAKDRAGTGELFF. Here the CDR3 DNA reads TGTGCCAAGGACAGGGCGGGGACCGGGGAGCTGTTTTTT.

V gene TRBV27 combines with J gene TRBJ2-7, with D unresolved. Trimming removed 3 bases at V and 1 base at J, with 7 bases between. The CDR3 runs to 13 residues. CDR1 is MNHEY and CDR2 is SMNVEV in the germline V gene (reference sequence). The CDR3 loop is CASSFGYSYEQYF. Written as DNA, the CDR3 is TGTGCCAGCAGTTTCGGTTATTCCTACGAGCAGTACTTC.

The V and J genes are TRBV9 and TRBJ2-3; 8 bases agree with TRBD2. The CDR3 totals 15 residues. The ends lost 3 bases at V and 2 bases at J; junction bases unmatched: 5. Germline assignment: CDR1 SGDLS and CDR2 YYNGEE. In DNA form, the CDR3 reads TGTGCCAGCAGCGCGAGCGGGGGAATCACAGATACGCAGTATTTT. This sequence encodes CASSASGGITDTQYF.